Following are 4 T cell receptor beta chains from one sample sequenced in a study of cytomegalovirus exposure and HLA in healthy donors. PCR involved 60 Vbeta and 13 Jbeta primers. Using immunoSEQ multiplex PCR, the repertoire was profiled, and TCRdb retains in-frame clones only, with some absent. The sample lists some 190,000 clones, 83% occurring once. Sample: PBMCs. The source of these receptors is a man aged 35 to 55 in good health and CMV-seropositive.

This clone occurred a few times. The chain links TRBV27 to TRBJ1-5; 7 nucleotides match TRBD1. This CDR3 is 15 amino acids long. The V segment lost 4 bases and the J segment 6 bases; nucleotides outside the gene matches: 9. Per germline, CDR1 MNHEY and CDR2 SMNVEV (reference sequence). CDR3 sequence: CASSSTGVGPQPQHF. The CDR3, as DNA: TGTGCCAGCAGTTCTACAGGGGTGGGGCCTCAGCCCCAGCATTTT.

This chain joins TRBV4-2 and TRBJ2-1; TRBD2 agrees at 7 bases. The germline CDR1 and CDR2 sequences are LGHNA and YNFKEQ. V dropped 0 bases and J dropped 6; count of bases not matched to a gene: 8. The CDR3 loop spans 16 amino acids. The chain's CDR3 is CASSQDLGRVGNEQFF. CDR3 coding DNA: TGTGCCAGCAGCCAAGATCTTGGGAGGGTGGGCAATGAGCAGTTCTTC.

This clone was observed a handful of times. The rearrangement joins TRBV4-2 to TRBJ1-5; D remains unclear. With 1 base removed from V and 10 bases from J, the gap between germline ends came to 14 bases. The germline V gene encodes CDR1 LGHNA and CDR2 YNFKEQ. This CDR3 comprises 14 residues. The CDR3 loop is CASSQAESLSPQHF. The CDR3 bases are TGTGCCAGCAGCCAAGCGGAGAGTTTGTCCCCCCAGCATTTT.

This chain joins TRBV9 and TRBJ1-2; D not certain. There are 14 residues in the CDR3. Trimming shortened V by 0 bases and J by 2 bases, and 8 bases separated the two germline ends. From germline, CDR1 is SGDLS and CDR2 YYNGEE. CDR3 DNA sequence: TGTGCCAGCAGCGTAGGCGGCACCAACTATGGCTACACCTTC. Translation gives CASSVGGTNYGYTF.